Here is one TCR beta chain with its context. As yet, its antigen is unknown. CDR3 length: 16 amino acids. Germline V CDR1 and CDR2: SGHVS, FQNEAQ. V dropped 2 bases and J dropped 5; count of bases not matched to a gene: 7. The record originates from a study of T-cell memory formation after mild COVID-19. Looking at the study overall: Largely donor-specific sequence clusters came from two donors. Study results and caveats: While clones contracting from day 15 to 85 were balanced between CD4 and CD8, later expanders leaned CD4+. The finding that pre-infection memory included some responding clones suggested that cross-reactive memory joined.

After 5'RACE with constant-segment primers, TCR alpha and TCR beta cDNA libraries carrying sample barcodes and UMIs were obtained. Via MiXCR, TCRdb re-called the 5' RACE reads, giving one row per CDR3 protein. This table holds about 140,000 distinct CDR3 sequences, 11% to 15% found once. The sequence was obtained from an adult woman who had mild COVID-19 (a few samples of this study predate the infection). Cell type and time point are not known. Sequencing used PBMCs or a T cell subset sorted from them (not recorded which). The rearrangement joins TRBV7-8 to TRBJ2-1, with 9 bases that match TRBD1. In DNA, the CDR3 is TGTGCCAGCAGCTTACGGGGGACAGGGTGGAACAATGAGCAGTTCTTC. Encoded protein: CASSLRGTGWNNEQFF.